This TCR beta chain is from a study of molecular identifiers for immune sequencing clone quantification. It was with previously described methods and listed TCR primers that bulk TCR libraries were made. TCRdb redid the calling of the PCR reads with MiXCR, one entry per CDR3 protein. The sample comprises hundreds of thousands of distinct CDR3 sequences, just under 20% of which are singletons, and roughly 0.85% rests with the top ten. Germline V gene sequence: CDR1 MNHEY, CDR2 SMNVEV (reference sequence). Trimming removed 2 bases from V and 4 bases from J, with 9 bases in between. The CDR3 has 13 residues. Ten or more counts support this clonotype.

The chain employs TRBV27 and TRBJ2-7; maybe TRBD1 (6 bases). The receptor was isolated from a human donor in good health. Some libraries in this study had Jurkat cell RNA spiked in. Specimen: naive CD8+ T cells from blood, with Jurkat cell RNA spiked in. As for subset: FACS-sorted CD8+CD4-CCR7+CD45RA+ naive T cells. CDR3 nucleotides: TGTGCCAGCAGTTTAGGGACACAATACGAGCAGTACTTC. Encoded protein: CASSLGTQYEQYF.